Below are 27 T cell receptor beta chains sequenced from a single sample in a study of blood T cells in healthy people across ages. Using a J-beta primer mix together with a sample-barcoded 5' primer, a second PCR was run for roughly 7 to 11 cycles. One entry per CDR3 protein results from TCRdb running MiXCR on the 5' RACE reads. The sample has over a million distinct CDR3 sequences; 45% to 70% are singletons. Sequencing input: blood. The receptors stem from a man younger than 35 in good health.

The chain is built from TRBV7-9 and TRBJ2-7; 8 bases line up with TRBD2. CDR1 is SEHNR and CDR2 is FQNEAQ in the germline V gene (reference sequence). CDR3 size: 15 residues. The trim removed 0 bases at V and 6 bases at J, leaving 7 bases unmatched. CDR3 sequence reads: CASSLAVGSGVEQYF. The CDR3, as DNA: TGTGCCAGCAGCTTAGCGGTGGGTAGCGGGGTCGAGCAGTACTTC.

V is TRBV5-1 and J is TRBJ2-4; perhaps TRBD2 as D (5 bases). Near its end, the DNA agrees better with TRBJ2-7, so the J call may be wrong. The CDR3 is made up of 14 amino acids. Germline loops: CDR1 SGHRS, CDR2 YFSETQ. This CDR3 is CASSLIPGAYEQYF. DNA for the CDR3: TGCGCCAGCAGCTTGATCCCCGGGGCCTACGAGCAGTACTTC.

The chain employs TRBV28 and TRBJ2-7; D is unclear. Trimming stripped 5 bases from V and 6 bases from J, with 11 bases between. This CDR3 comprises 12 residues. Germline assignment: CDR1 MDHEN and CDR2 SYDVKM. CDR3 coding DNA: TGTGCCAGCAGTATTCCACCGACCGAGCAGTACTTC. Translation: CASSIPPTEQYF.

The CDR3 is CASSPRQGRTFNQPQHF. Written as DNA, the CDR3 is TGTGCCAGCAGCCCCCGACAGGGTCGTACCTTCAATCAGCCCCAGCATTTT. The chain is built from TRBV12-3 or TRBV12-4 and TRBJ1-5; 7 bases agree with TRBD1. The CDR3 sequence is 17 residues long. Trimming took 6 bases from V and 3 from J; bases not matched to a gene: 14.

This chain uses TRBV20-1 with TRBJ1-1, with 7 bases identical to TRBD1. Germline CDR1 reads DFQATT; CDR2 reads SNEGSKA (reference sequence). The V segment lost 6 bases and the J segment 1 base; nucleotides outside the gene matches: 14. The CDR3 extends over 16 amino acids. CDR3 sequence reads: CSAPPYRGLGNTEAFF. CDR3 coding DNA: TGCAGTGCCCCCCCGTACAGGGGCCTGGGGAACACTGAAGCTTTCTTT.

The chain employs TRBV10-3 and TRBJ1-5; a possible D gene is TRBD1 (5 bases). Germline V CDR1 and CDR2: ENHRY, SYGVKD. V was shortened by 10 bases and J by 5 bases, with 15 bases between the two germline ends. The CDR3 runs 13 residues. The DNA for the CDR3 is TGTGCCACCGGTGGGGGATTGGATCAGCCCCAGCATTTT. Protein: CATGGGLDQPQHF.

This clonotype was detected only a few times. The V and J genes are TRBV18 and TRBJ1-5; D is ambiguous. Germline CDR1 reads KGHSH; CDR2 reads LQKENI. The CDR3 is made up of 15 amino acids. Trimming stripped 6 bases from V and 4 bases from J, with 16 bases between. The DNA for the CDR3 is TGTGCCAGCTCTCGCGGGAGGGAAAGGAATCAGCCCCAGCATTTT. It yields the protein CASSRGRERNQPQHF. The full variable domain, rest sourced from reference TRBV18 and TRBJ1-5, is NAGVMQNPRHLVRRRGQEARLRCSPMKGHSHVYWYRQLPEEGLKFMVYLQKENIIDESGMPKERFSAEFPKEGPSILRIQQVVRGDSAAYFCASSRGRERNQPQHFGDGTRLSIL.

This clonotype was seen a single time. J is TRBJ1-2 and V is TRBV21-1. TRBV21-1 is recorded as a pseudogene. This CDR3 spans 16 amino acids. The CDR3 here is CASSLPSGMLNYGYTF. The CDR3 region has the DNA TGTGCCAGCAGCCTCCCTTCGGGGATGCTAAACTATGGCTACACCTTC.

This chain connects TRBV20-1 to TRBJ2-1, with 9 bases lining up with TRBD2. The junction had 9 bases not matched to a gene; V was cut back by 3 bases and J by 6 bases. This CDR3 comprises 15 residues. CDR1 and CDR2 from the germline V gene are DFQATT and SNEGSKA (reference sequence). The CDR3 coding sequence is TGCAGTGCTAGGGGGCTTAGCGGGAGTCTCAATGAGCAGTTCTTC. Its protein product is CSARGLSGSLNEQFF.

There are a few counts of this clonotype. This chain connects TRBV4-1 to TRBJ1-2; D call uncertain. The CDR3 has 15 residues. V was shortened by 4 bases and J by 2 bases, with 14 bases between the two germline ends. The V gene's germline CDR1 is MGHRA and CDR2 YSYEKL. DNA of the CDR3: TGCGCCAGCAGCCCTCCCGGGGATAGAAACTATGGCTACACCTTC. Protein product: CASSPPGDRNYGYTF.

This clonotype has more than one count but fewer than ten. This chain connects TRBV12-3 or TRBV12-4 to TRBJ1-1; D gene ambiguous. This CDR3 is built from 12 residues. V was cut by 6 bases and J by 1 base, with 6 bases left in between. The CDR3 spells CASRNKNTEAFF. In DNA form, the CDR3 reads TGTGCCAGCAGAAATAAGAACACTGAAGCTTTCTTT.

The J gene is TRBJ2-4, the V gene TRBV6-6; D ambiguous. The CDR3 is made up of 12 amino acids. Trimming took off 2 bases at V and 13 bases at J, with 12 bases between the two ends. CDR1 and CDR2 (germline): MNHNY, SVGAGI (reference sequence). The CDR3 region is CASSYPALEQYF. The DNA of the CDR3 is TGTGCCAGCAGTTACCCTGCCCTAGAGCAGTACTTC.

DNA for the CDR3: TGCGCCAGCAAGGTACAGGGTGATAGTGGGTCACCCCTCCACTTT. Translated: CASKVQGDSGSPLHF. V usage is TRBV5-1 and J usage is TRBJ1-6, with D possibly TRBD1 on 6 matching bases. V was shortened by 6 bases and J by 10 bases, with 20 bases between the two germline ends. The CDR3 covers 15 residues. Germline V CDR1 and CDR2: SGHRS, YFSETQ.

This clonotype was detected only once. This chain joins TRBV6-6 and TRBJ2-7, with D unresolved. Trimming removed 6 bases from V and 7 bases from J, with 16 bases in between. Germline loops: CDR1 MNHNY, CDR2 SVGAGI (reference sequence). The CDR3 consists of 13 residues. CDR3 coding DNA: TGTGCCAGCAGACCTCTAGGGTACAATGAGCAGTACTTC. Protein product: CASRPLGYNEQYF.

This clonotype was picked up a small number of times. The V call is TRBV10-2, the J call TRBJ2-7, with D perhaps matching TRBD2 (5 bases). Trimming cost V 9 bases and J 0 bases, with 36 bases left between them. The CDR3 has 21 amino acids. Germline CDR1 is WSHSY and CDR2 is SAAADI. The CDR3 spells CARHRTNINMGGSELSYEQYF. The CDR3 nucleotides are TGCGCCAGGCACCGCACCAATATTAATATGGGTGGGAGCGAACTCTCCTACGAGCAGTACTTC.

The J gene is TRBJ2-1, the V gene TRBV2; possibly TRBD1 or TRBD2 for D (5 bases each). Deletions cut 4 bases from V and 6 bases from J, with 16 bases between. The CDR3 covers 15 residues. CDR1 SNHLY and CDR2 FYNNEI come from the germline V gene. DNA of the CDR3: TGTGCCAGCAGTGGGGGGAGAAGTATGGGCAATGAGCAGTTCTTC. Encoded protein: CASSGGRSMGNEQFF.

V usage is TRBV27 and J usage is TRBJ1-2; D is undetermined. There are 15 residues in the CDR3. From germline, CDR1 is MNHEY and CDR2 SMNVEV (reference sequence). Trimming stripped 5 bases from V and 0 bases from J, with 13 bases between. CDR3 sequence reads: CASSTNPLANYGYTF. The CDR3 nucleotides are TGTGCCAGCAGTACGAACCCCTTGGCTAACTATGGCTACACCTTC.

The CDR3 coding sequence is TGTGCCAGCAGTTTTACCACCAGGGGCTACGAGCAGTACTTC. As protein: CASSFTTRGYEQYF. The chain links TRBV12-3 or TRBV12-4 to TRBJ2-7; tentatively, D is TRBD1 (6 bases). V was cut by 3 bases and J by 3 bases, with 12 bases left in between. The length of the CDR3 is 14 residues.

In this sample, this clonotype turned up a few times. V gene TRBV28 combines with J gene TRBJ2-1; weak D call: TRBD2 (6 bases). Per the germline V gene, CDR1 is MDHEN and CDR2 is SYDVKM. Between the trimmed V and J ends, which lost 6 bases and 5 bases, there was a span of 23 bases. The CDR3 spans 17 residues. The CDR3 DNA reads TGTGCCAGCAGCCCCTTGGTAGGGGCGGAGGGAGACAATGAGCAGTTCTTC. Translated, it gives CASSPLVGAEGDNEQFF. The full variable domain, its missing parts supplied by reference TRBV28 and TRBJ2-1, is DVKVTQSSRYLVKRTGEKVFLECVQDMDHENMFWYRQDPGLGLRLIYFSYDVKMKEKGDIPEGYSVSREKKERFSLILESASTNQTSMYLCASSPLVGAEGDNEQFFGPGTRLTVL.

This chain links TRBV5-1 with TRBJ2-6; no firm D call. This CDR3 region has 15 residues. The germline gives CDR1 SGHRS, CDR2 YFSETQ. The V end was cut by 0 bases, the J end by 3 bases, with 7 bases between. The DNA of the CDR3 is TGCGCCAGCAGCTTGGTGGGTTTTGGGGCCAACGTCCTGACTTTC. This sequence encodes CASSLVGFGANVLTF.

The chain links TRBV4-3 to TRBJ2-1; 11 bases map to TRBD2. There are 19 residues in the CDR3. V gave up 2 bases and J gave up 4 bases; unmatched junction bases: 13. CDR1 and CDR2 (germline): LGHNA, YSLEER. This CDR3 is CASSQTISGGAHLYNEQFF. CDR3 nucleotides: TGCGCCAGCAGCCAAACGATTAGCGGGGGGGCACACTTATACAATGAGCAGTTCTTC.

The V gene is TRBV7-6, the J gene TRBJ1-2; possible D gene TRBD1, 5 bases. Trimming cost V 3 bases and J 7 bases, with 18 bases left between them. Germline values: CDR1 SGHVS, CDR2 FNYEAQ. This CDR3 is built from 15 residues. The CDR3 here is CASSLTGGPRGGYTF. Here the CDR3 DNA reads TGTGCCAGCAGCTTGACTGGCGGCCCTAGGGGTGGCTACACCTTC. The entire variable domain, with the rest obtained from reference TRBV7-6 and TRBJ1-2, is as follows: GAGVSQSPRYKVTKRGQDVALRCDPISGHVSLYWYRQALGQGPEFLTYFNYEAQQDKSGLPNDRFSAERPEGSISTLTIQRTEQRDSAMYRCASSLTGGPRGGYTFGSGTRLTVV.

The J gene is TRBJ2-1, the V gene TRBV29-1, with TRBD2 matching over 8 bases. The trim removed 6 bases at V and 10 bases at J, leaving 8 bases unmatched. The CDR3 totals 12 residues. Germline V gene data show CDR1 as SQVTM and CDR2 as ANQGSEA. The CDR3 bases are TGCAGCGTCGCCGTCGGGGGGGACGAGCAGTTCTTC. This gives the protein CSVAVGGDEQFF.

V usage is TRBV7-9 and J usage is TRBJ2-1; 7 positions agree with TRBD2. Trimming cost V 3 bases and J 4 bases; bases outside gene matches: 9. The CDR3 is made up of 16 amino acids. Germline-derived CDR1 and CDR2 are SEHNR and FQNEAQ (reference sequence). The DNA for the CDR3 is TGTGCCAGCAGCTTCTACGGCGGGAGCCAGTACAATGAGCAGTTCTTC. It codes for CASSFYGGSQYNEQFF.

This clonotype has a handful of counts. The chain employs TRBV5-1 and TRBJ1-2, with 9 bases fitting TRBD1. The germline V gene encodes CDR1 SGHRS and CDR2 YFSETQ. CDR3 length: 14 amino acids. After removal of 4 bases from V and 3 bases from J, the junction contained 4 bases not matched to a gene. DNA of the CDR3: TGCGCCAGCAGCATACAGGGGGCTTACTATGGCTACACCTTC. Protein: CASSIQGAYYGYTF.

The CDR3 nucleotides are TGTGCCAGCAGGCAGACACCAGGAAGCAATCAGCCCCAGCATTTT. Translated: CASRQTPGSNQPQHF. This rearrangement joins TRBV2 to TRBJ1-5, with D uncertain. V dropped 6 bases and J dropped 1 base, with 13 bases sitting between them. In germline, CDR1 is SNHLY, CDR2 FYNNEI. This CDR3 comprises 15 residues.

In DNA form, the CDR3 reads TGTGCCAGCAGCCTTAATATTCTTACCGTCTACGAGCAGTACTTC. Amino acids: CASSLNILTVYEQYF. The rearrangement joins TRBV7-2 to TRBJ2-7; D is uncertain. The CDR3 totals 15 residues. Germline V gene sequence: CDR1 SGHTA, CDR2 FQGNSA. V was shortened by 5 bases and J by 3 bases, with 17 bases between the two germline ends.